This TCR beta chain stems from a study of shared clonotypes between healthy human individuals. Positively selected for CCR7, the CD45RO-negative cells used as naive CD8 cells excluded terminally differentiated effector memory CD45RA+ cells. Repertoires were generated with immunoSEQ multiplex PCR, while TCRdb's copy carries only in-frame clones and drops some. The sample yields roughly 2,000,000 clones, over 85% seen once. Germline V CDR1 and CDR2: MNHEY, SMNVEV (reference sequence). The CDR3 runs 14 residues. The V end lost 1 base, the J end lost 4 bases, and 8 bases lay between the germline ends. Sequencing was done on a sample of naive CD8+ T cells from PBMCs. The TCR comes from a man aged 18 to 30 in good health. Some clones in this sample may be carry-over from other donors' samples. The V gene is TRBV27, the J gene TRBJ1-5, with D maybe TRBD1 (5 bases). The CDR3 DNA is TGTGCCAGCAGTTTATGGGACGGTAATCAGCCCCAGCATTTT. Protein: CASSLWDGNQPQHF.